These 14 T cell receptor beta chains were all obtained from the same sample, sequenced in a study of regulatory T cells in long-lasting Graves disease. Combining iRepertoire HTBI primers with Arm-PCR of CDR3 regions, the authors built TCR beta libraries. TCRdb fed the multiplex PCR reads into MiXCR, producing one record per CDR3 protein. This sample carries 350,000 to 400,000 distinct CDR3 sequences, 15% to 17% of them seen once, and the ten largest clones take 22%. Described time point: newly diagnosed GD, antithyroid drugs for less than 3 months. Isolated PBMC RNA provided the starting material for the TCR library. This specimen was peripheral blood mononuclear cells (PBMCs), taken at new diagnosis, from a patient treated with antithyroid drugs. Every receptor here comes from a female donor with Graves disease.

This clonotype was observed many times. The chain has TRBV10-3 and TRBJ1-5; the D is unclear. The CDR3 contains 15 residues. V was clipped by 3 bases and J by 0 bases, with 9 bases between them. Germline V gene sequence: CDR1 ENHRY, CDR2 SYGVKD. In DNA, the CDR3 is TGTGCCATCAGTGATCGTTGGGGTAGCAATCAGCCCCAGCATTTT. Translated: CAISDRWGSNQPQHF.

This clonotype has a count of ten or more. The CDR3 nucleotides are TGTGCCAGCAGTTTATCCCGGGGAGGAACTGAAGCTTTCTTT. This gives the protein CASSLSRGGTEAFF. The J gene is TRBJ1-1, the V gene TRBV27; D unclear. CDR3 length equals 14 residues. Trimming removed 0 bases at V and 5 bases at J, with 10 bases between. Germline V lookup: CDR1 MNHEY, CDR2 SMNVEV (reference sequence).

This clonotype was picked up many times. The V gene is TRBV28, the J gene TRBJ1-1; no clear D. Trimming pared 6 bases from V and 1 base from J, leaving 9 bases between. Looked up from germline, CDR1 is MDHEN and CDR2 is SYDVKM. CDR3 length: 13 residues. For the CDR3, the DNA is TGTGCCAGCAGGCGGTACGGGAACACTGAAGCTTTCTTT. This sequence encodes CASRRYGNTEAFF.

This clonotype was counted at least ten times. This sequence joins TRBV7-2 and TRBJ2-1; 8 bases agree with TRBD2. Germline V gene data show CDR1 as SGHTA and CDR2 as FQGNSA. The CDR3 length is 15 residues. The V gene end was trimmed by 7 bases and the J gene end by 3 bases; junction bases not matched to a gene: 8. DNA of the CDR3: TGTGCCAGCAACATAGCGGGATCGGTCTACAATGAGCAGTTCTTC. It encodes CASNIAGSVYNEQFF.

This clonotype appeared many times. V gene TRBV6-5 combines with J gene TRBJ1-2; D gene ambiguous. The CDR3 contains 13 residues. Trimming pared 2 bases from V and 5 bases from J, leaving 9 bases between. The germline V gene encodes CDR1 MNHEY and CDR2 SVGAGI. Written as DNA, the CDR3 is TGTGCCAGCAGTTACGACCTATTATATGGCTACACCTTC. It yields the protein CASSYDLLYGYTF.

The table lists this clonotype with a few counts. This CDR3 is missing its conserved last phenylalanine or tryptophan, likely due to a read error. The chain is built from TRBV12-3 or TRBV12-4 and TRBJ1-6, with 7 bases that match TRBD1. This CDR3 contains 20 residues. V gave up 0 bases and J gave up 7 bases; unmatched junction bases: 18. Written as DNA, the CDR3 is TGTGCCAGCAGTTTAGCAGCCTTTGGGACAGAAGCCCCCATAAATTCACCCCTCCACTCT. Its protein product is CASSLAAFGTEAPINSPLHS.

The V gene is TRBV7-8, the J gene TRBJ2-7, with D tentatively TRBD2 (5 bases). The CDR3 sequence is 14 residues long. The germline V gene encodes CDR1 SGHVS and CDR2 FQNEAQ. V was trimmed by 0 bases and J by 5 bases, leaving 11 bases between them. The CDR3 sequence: CASSLAGDGDEQYF. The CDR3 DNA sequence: TGTGCCAGCAGCTTAGCGGGCGACGGGGACGAGCAGTACTTC.

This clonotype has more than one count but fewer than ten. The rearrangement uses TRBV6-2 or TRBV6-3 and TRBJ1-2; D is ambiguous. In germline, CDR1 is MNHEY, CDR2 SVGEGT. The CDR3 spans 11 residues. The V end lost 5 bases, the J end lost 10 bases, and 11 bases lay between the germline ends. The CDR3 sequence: CASSDGLYYTF. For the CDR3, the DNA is TGTGCCAGCAGTGACGGGCTATACTACACCTTC.

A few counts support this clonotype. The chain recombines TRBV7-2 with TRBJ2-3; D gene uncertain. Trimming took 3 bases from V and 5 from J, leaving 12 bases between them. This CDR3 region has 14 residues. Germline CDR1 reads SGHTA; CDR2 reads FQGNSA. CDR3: CASSFGPGVDTQYF. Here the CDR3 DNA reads TGTGCCAGCAGCTTTGGACCGGGTGTAGATACGCAGTATTTT. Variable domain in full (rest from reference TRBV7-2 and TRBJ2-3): GAGVSQSPSNKVTEKGKDVELRCDPISGHTALYWYRQSLGQGLEFLIYFQGNSAPDKSGLPSDRFSAERTGGSVSTLTIQRTQQEDSAVYLCASSFGPGVDTQYFGPGTRLTVL.

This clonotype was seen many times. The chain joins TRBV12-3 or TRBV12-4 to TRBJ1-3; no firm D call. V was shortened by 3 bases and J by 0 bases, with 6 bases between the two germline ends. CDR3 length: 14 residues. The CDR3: CASSLYLSGNTIYF. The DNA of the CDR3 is TGTGCCAGCAGTTTGTATCTCTCTGGAAACACCATATATTTT.

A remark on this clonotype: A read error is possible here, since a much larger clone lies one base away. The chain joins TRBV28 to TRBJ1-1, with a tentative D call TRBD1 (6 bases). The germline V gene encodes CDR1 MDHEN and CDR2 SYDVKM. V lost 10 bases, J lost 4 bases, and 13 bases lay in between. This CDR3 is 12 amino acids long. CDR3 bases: TGTGCCAACAGAAACAGGGTCACTGAAGCTTTCTTT. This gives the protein CANRNRVTEAFF.

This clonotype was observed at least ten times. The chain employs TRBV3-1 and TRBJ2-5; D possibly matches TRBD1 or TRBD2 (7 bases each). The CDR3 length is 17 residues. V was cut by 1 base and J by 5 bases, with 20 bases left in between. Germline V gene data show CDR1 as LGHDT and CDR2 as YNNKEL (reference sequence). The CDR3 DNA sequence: TGTGCCAGCAGCCAAGTCTCCAGGGGGGGCCGACCGGAGACCCAGTACTTC. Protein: CASSQVSRGGRPETQYF.

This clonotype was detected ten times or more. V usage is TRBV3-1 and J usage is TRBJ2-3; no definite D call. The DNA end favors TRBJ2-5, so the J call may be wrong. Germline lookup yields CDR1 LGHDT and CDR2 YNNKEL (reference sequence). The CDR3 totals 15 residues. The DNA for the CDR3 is TGTGCCAGCAGCCAACCCCGTCCCCCGGGCGAGACCCAGTACTTC. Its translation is CASSQPRPPGETQYF.

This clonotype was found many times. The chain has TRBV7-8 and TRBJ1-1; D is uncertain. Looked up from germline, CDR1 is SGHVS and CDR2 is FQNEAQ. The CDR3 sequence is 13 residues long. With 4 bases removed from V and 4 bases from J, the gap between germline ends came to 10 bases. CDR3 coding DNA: TGTGCCAGCAGCTCGATGGGCGGCACTGAAGCTTTCTTT. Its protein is CASSSMGGTEAFF. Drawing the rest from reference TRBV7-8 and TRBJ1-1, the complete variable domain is GAGVSQSPRYKVAKRGQDVALRCDPISGHVSLFWYQQALGQGPEFLTYFQNEAQLDKSGLPSDRFFAERPEGSVSTLKIQRTQQEDSAVYLCASSSMGGTEAFFGQGTRLTVV.